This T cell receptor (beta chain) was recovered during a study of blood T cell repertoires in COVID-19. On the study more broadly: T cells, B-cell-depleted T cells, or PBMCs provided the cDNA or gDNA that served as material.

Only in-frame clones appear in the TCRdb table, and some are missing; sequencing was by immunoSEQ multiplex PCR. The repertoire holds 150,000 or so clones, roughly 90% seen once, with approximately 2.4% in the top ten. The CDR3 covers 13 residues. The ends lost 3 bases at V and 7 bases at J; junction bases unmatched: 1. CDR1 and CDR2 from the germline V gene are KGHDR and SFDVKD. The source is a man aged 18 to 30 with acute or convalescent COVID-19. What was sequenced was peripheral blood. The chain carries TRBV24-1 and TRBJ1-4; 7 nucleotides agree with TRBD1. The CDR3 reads CATSDQGGEKLFF. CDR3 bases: TGTGCCACCAGTGATCAGGGGGGTGAAAAACTGTTTTTT.